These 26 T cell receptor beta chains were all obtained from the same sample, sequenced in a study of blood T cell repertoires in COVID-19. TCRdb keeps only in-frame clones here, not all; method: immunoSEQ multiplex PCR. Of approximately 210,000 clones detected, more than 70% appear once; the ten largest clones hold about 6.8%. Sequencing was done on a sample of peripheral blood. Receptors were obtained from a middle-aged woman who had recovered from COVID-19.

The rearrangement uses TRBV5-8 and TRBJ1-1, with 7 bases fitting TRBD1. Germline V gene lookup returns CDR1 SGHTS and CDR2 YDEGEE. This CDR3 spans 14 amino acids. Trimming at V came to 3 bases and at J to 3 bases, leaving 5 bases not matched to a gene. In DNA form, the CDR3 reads TGTGCCAGCAGCTCGGGACAGTTGTACACTGAAGCTTTCTTT. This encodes CASSSGQLYTEAFF.

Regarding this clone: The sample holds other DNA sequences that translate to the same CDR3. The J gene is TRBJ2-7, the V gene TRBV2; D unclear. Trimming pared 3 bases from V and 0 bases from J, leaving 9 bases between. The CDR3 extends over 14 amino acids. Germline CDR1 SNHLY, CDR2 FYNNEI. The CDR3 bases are TGTGCCAGCAGTGATAGAGGCAGCTCCTACGAGCAGTACTTC. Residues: CASSDRGSSYEQYF.

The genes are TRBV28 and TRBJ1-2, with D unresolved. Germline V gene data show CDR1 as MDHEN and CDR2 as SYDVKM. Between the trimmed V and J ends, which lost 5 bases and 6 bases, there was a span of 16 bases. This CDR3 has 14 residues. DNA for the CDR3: TGTGCCAGCAGTACAACATCCCCCGGGAATGGCTACACCTTC. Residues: CASSTTSPGNGYTF.

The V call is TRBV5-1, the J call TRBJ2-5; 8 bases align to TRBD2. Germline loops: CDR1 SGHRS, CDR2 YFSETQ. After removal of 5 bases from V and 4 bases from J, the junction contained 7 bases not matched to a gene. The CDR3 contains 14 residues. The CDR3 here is CASSDAGGGETQYF. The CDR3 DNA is TGCGCCAGCAGTGATGCGGGAGGAGGAGAGACCCAGTACTTC.

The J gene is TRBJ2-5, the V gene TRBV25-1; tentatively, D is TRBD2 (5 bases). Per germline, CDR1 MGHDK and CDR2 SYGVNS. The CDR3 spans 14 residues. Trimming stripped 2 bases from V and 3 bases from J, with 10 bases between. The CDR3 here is CASSEVWGEETQYF. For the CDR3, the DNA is TGTGCCAGCAGTGAAGTGTGGGGAGAAGAGACCCAGTACTTC.

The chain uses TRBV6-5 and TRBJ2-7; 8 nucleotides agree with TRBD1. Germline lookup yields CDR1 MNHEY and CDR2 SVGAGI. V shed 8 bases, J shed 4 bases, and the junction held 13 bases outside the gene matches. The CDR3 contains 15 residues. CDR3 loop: CASGISSGGPYEQYF. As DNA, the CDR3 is TGTGCCAGCGGCATTTCGTCAGGGGGCCCTTACGAGCAGTACTTC.

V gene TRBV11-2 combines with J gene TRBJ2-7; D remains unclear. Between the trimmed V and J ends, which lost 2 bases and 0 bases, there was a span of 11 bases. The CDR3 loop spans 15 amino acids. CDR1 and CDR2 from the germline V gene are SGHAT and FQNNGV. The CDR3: CASSLNSLSSYEQYF. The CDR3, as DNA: TGTGCCAGCAGCTTAAATAGCCTAAGCTCCTACGAGCAGTACTTC.

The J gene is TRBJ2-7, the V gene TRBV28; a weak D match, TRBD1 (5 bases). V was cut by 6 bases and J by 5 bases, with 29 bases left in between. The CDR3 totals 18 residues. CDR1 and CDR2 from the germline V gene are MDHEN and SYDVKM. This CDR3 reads CASSSLPPGFLGLDEQYF. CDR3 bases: TGTGCCAGCAGCTCTTTACCTCCAGGGTTCTTGGGTCTCGACGAGCAGTACTTC.

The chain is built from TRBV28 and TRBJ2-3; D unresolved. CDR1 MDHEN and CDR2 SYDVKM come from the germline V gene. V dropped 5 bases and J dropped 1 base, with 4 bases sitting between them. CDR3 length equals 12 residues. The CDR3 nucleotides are TGTGCCAGCAGTCGAGGCACAGATACGCAGTATTTT. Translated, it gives CASSRGTDTQYF.

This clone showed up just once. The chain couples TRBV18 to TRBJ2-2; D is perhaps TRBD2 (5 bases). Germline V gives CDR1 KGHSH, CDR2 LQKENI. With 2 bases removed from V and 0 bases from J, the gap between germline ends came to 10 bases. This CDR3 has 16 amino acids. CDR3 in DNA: TGTGCCAGCTCACCAGCCCCGGACTCGAACACCGGGGAGCTGTTTTTT. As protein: CASSPAPDSNTGELFF. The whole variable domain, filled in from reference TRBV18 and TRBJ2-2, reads NAGVMQNPRHLVRRRGQEARLRCSPMKGHSHVYWYRQLPEEGLKFMVYLQKENIIDESGMPKERFSAEFPKEGPSILRIQQVVRGDSAAYFCASSPAPDSNTGELFFGEGSRLTVL.

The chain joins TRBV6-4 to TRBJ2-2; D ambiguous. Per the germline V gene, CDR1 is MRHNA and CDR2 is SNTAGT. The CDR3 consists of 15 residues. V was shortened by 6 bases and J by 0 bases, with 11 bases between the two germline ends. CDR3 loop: CASSVEHANTGELFF. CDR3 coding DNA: TGTGCCAGCAGCGTTGAACACGCGAACACCGGGGAGCTGTTTTTT.

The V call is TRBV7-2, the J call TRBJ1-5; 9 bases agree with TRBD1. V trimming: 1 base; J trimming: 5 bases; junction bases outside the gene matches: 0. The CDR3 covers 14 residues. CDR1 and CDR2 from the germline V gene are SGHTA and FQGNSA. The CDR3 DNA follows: TGTGCCAGCAGCTTAGGGACAGGGGATCAGCCCCAGCATTTT. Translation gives CASSLGTGDQPQHF.

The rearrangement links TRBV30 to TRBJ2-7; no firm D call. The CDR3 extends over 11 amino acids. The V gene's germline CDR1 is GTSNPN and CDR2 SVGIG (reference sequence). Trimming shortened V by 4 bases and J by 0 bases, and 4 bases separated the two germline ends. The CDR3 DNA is TGTGCCTGGACAGACTCCTACGAGCAGTACTTC. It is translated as CAWTDSYEQYF.

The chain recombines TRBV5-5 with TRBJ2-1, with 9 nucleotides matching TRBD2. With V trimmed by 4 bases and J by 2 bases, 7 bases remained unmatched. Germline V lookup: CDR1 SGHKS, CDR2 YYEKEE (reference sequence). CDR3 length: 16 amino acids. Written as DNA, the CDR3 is TGTGCCAGCAGCGTCTTGACTAGCGGTACCTACAATGAGCAGTTCTTC. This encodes CASSVLTSGTYNEQFF.

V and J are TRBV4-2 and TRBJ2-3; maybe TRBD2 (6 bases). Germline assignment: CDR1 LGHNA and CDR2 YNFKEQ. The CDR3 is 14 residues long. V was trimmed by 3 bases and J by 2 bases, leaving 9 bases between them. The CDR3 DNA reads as TGTGCCAGCAGCCAGGGACTCTACACAGATACGCAGTATTTT. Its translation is CASSQGLYTDTQYF.

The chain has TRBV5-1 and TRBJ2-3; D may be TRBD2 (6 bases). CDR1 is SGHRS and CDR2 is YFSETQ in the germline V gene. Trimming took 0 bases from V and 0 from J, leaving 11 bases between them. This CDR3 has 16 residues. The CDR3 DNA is TGCGCCAGCAGCTTGGCCGGGACTCCTAGCACAGATACGCAGTATTTT. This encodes CASSLAGTPSTDTQYF.

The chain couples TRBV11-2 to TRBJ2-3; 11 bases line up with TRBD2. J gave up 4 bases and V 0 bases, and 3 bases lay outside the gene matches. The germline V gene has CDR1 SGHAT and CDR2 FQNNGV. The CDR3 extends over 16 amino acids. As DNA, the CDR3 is TGTGCCAGCAGCTTAGAGTATAGCGGGGGGGCAGATACGCAGTATTTT. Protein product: CASSLEYSGGADTQYF.

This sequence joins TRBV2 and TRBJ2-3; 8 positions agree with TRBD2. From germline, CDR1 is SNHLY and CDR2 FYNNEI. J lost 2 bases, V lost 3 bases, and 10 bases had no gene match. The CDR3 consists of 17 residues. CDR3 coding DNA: TGTGCCAGCAGTGACCGAGCGGGAGATTTGTACACAGATACGCAGTATTTT. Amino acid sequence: CASSDRAGDLYTDTQYF.

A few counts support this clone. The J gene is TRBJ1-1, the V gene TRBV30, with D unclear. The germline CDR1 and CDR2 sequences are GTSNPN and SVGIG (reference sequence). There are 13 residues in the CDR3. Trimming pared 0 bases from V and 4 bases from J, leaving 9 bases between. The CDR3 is CAWSVSGITEAFF. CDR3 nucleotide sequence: TGTGCCTGGAGTGTATCGGGAATCACTGAAGCTTTCTTT.

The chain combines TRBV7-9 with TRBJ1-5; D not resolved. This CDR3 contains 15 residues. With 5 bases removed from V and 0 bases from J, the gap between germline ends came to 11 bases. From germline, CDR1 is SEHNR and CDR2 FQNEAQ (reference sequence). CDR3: CASSPLGGSNQPQHF. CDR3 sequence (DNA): TGTGCCAGCAGCCCACTGGGAGGTAGCAATCAGCCCCAGCATTTT. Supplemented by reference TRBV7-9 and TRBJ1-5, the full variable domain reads DTGVSQNPRHKITKRGQNVTFRCDPISEHNRLYWYRQTLGQGPEFLTYFQNEAQLEKSRLLSDRFSAERPKGSFSTLEIQRTEQGDSAMYLCASSPLGGSNQPQHFGDGTRLSIL.

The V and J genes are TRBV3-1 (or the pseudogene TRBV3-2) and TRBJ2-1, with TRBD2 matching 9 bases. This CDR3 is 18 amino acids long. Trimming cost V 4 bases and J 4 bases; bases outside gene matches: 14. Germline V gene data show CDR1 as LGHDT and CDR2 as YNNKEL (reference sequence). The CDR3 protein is CASSRTTKTSGEYNEQFF. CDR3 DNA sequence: TGTGCCAGCAGCCGCACAACCAAGACTAGCGGAGAGTACAATGAGCAGTTCTTC.

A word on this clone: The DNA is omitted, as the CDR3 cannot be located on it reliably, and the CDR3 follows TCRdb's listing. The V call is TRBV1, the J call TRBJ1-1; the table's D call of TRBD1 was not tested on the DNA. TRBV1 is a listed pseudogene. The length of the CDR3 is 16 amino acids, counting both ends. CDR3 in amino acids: CTSSQGVGQGATEAFF.

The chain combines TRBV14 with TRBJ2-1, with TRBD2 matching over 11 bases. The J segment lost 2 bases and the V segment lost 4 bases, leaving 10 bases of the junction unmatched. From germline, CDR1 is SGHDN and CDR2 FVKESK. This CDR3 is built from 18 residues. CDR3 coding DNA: TGTGCCAGCAGCCCCTATACCGGACTAGCGGGTACCTACAATGAGCAGTTCTTC. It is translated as CASSPYTGLAGTYNEQFF.

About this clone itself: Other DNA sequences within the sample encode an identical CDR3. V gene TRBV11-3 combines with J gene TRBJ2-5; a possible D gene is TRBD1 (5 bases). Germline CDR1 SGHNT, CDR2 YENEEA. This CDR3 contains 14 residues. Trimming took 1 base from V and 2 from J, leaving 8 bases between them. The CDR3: CASSLGAGQETQYF. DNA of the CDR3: TGTGCCAGCAGCTTAGGGGCAGGGCAAGAGACCCAGTACTTC.

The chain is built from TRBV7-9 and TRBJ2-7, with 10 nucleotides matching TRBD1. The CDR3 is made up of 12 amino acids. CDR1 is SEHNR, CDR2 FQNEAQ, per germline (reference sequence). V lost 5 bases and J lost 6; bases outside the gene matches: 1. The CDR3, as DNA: TGTGCCAGCAGCGGGACAGGGGTCGAGCAGTACTTC. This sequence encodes CASSGTGVEQYF.

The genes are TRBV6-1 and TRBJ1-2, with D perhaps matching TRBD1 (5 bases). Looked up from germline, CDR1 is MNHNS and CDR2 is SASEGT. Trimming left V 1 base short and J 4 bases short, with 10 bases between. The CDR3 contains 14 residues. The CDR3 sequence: CASSEGGTLYGYTF. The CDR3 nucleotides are TGTGCCAGCAGTGAAGGGGGCACGCTCTATGGCTACACCTTC.